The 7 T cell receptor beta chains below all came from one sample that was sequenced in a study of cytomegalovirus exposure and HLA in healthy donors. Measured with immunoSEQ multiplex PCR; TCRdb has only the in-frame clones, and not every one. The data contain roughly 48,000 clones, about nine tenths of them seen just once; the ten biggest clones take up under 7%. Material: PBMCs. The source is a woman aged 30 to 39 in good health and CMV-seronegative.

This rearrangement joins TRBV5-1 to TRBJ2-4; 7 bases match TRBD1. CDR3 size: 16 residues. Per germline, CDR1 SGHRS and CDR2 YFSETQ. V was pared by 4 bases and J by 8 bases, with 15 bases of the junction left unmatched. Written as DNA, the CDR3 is TGCGCCAGCAGCCGTACTGGACAGGAACCCCGGGACATTCAGTACTTC. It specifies CASSRTGQEPRDIQYF. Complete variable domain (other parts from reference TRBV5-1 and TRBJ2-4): KAGVTQTPRYLIKTRGQQVTLSCSPISGHRSVSWYQQTPGQGLQFLFEYFSETQRNKGNFPGRFSGRQFSNSRSEMNVSTLELGDSALYLCASSRTGQEPRDIQYFGAGTRLSVL.

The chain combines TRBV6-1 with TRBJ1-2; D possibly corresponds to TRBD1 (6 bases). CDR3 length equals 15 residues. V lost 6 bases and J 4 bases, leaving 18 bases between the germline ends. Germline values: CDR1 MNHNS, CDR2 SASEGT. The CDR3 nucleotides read TGTGCCAGCAGCGCCCCGGACAGATCCCGCTATGGCTACACCTTC. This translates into CASSAPDRSRYGYTF.

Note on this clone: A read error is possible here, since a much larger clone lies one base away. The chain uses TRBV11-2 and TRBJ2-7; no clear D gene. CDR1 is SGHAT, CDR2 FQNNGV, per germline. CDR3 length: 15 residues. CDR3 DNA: TGTGTCAGCAGCTTAGGAAGCGCCCACTCCTACGAGCAGTACTTC. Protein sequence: CVSSLGSAHSYEQYF.

The CDR3 spells CASSSNRGKLFF. The CDR3 DNA follows: TGTGCCAGCAGCTCGAACAGGGGAAAACTGTTTTTT. The chain employs TRBV5-4 and TRBJ1-4, with 7 nucleotides matching TRBD1. This CDR3 contains 12 residues. V dropped 3 bases and J dropped 10; count of bases not matched to a gene: 3. Germline-derived CDR1 and CDR2 are SGHNT and YYREEE (reference sequence).

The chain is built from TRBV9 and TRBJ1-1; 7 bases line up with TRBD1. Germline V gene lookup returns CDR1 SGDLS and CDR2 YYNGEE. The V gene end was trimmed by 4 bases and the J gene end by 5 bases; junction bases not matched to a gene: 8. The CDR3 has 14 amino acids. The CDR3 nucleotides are TGTGCCAGCAGCCCTTCAGGGGGTTTTACTGAAGCTTTCTTT. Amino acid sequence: CASSPSGGFTEAFF.

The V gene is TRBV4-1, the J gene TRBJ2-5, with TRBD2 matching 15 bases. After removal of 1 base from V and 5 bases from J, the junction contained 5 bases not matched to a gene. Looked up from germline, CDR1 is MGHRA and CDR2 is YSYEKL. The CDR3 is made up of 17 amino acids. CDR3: CASSQGTSGRARETQYF. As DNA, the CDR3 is TGCGCCAGCAGCCAAGGGACTAGCGGGAGGGCCCGGGAGACCCAGTACTTC.

Here the CDR3 DNA reads TGTGCCAGCAGTAAACCCCAAGGGGATCAGCCCCAGCATTTT. Its protein is CASSKPQGDQPQHF. The chain uses TRBV6-1 and TRBJ1-5, with D perhaps TRBD1 (5 bases). Germline lookup yields CDR1 MNHNS and CDR2 SASEGT. The CDR3 consists of 14 residues. V lost 5 bases to trimming and J lost 5 bases, with 13 bases between them.